The 11 T cell receptor beta chains in this list originate from one sample, sequenced in a study of shared clonotypes between healthy human individuals. Profiled with immunoSEQ multiplex PCR; TCRdb holds only in-frame clones, not every one. The sample carries around 510,000 clones, around 80% recorded once. Sample: PBMCs. These receptors originate from a woman in her thirties or forties in good health. Some clones in this sample may be carry-over from other donors' samples.

V and J are TRBV28 and TRBJ2-7, with a weak D call TRBD2 (6 bases). The V end was cut by 4 bases, the J end by 7 bases, with 14 bases between. The germline V gene encodes CDR1 MDHEN and CDR2 SYDVKM. The CDR3 is 13 amino acids. CDR3: CASSSQVTREQYF. The CDR3 DNA is TGTGCCAGCAGTTCTCAGGTGACTAGGGAGCAGTACTTC.

The chain recombines TRBV2 with TRBJ2-7, with 9 bases fitting TRBD2. The V and J ends lost 7 bases and 6 bases, in that order; junction bases with no gene match: 10. The CDR3 is 14 residues long. CDR1 is SNHLY and CDR2 is FYNNEI in the germline V gene. This CDR3 reads CASTWGSGSGEQYF. CDR3 DNA: TGTGCCAGCACTTGGGGTAGCGGGAGCGGCGAGCAGTACTTC.

The chain joins TRBV5-4 to TRBJ1-1; D gene uncertain. Germline V gene sequence: CDR1 SGHNT, CDR2 YYREEE (reference sequence). Trimming removed 5 bases from V and 3 bases from J, with 20 bases in between. The CDR3 consists of 16 residues. The CDR3 spells CASRPDKGLRDTEAFF. In DNA form, the CDR3 reads TGTGCCAGCAGACCTGACAAGGGTTTGCGGGACACTGAAGCTTTCTTT.

This rearrangement joins TRBV5-1 to TRBJ2-5, with 8 bases that match TRBD1. The V gene end was trimmed by 0 bases and the J gene end by 1 base; junction bases not matched to a gene: 5. This CDR3 comprises 16 residues. Per germline, CDR1 SGHRS and CDR2 YFSETQ. CDR3 DNA sequence: TGCGCCAGCAGCTTGGAGGCAGGGGGCTTCCAAGAGACCCAGTACTTC. It translates to CASSLEAGGFQETQYF. The entire variable domain, with the rest obtained from reference TRBV5-1 and TRBJ2-5, is as follows: KAGVTQTPRYLIKTRGQQVTLSCSPISGHRSVSWYQQTPGQGLQFLFEYFSETQRNKGNFPGRFSGRQFSNSRSEMNVSTLELGDSALYLCASSLEAGGFQETQYFGPGTRLLVL.

This clone was seen a handful of times. The chain's CDR3 is CASSLPRVETDEQFF. CDR3 sequence (DNA): TGCGCCAGCAGCTTACCCAGGGTCGAGACGGATGAGCAGTTCTTC. The V call is TRBV5-1, the J call TRBJ2-1; weak D call: TRBD1 (5 bases). The ends were cut back, 2 bases at V and 8 bases at J, with 17 bases in the middle. The germline V gene encodes CDR1 SGHRS and CDR2 YFSETQ. This CDR3 has 15 residues. Full variable domain (remainder filled in from reference TRBV5-1 and TRBJ2-1): KAGVTQTPRYLIKTRGQQVTLSCSPISGHRSVSWYQQTPGQGLQFLFEYFSETQRNKGNFPGRFSGRQFSNSRSEMNVSTLELGDSALYLCASSLPRVETDEQFFGPGTRLTVL.

The V gene is TRBV13, the J gene TRBJ2-1; perhaps TRBD1 as D (5 bases). The CDR3 has 14 amino acids. The germline V gene has CDR1 PRHDT and CDR2 FYEKMQ (reference sequence). V was trimmed by 0 bases and J by 8 bases, leaving 11 bases between them. Here the CDR3 DNA reads TGTGCCAGCAGCTTAGGAAAGGGGCTCGATGAGCAGTTCTTC. Amino acid sequence: CASSLGKGLDEQFF.

The gene calls are TRBV19 and TRBJ2-7; D is possibly TRBD1 (5 bases). Per the germline V gene, CDR1 is LNHDA and CDR2 is SQIVND (reference sequence). V dropped 11 bases and J dropped 3 bases, with 11 bases sitting between them. The CDR3 is made up of 11 amino acids. This chain's CDR3 is CAGKGIYEQYF. For the CDR3, the DNA is TGTGCCGGTAAGGGGATCTACGAGCAGTACTTC.

The chain uses TRBV6-6 and TRBJ1-2; a possible D gene is TRBD1 (5 bases). CDR3 length: 15 amino acids. V was pared by 2 bases and J by 4 bases, with 14 bases between. Germline V gene sequence: CDR1 MNHNY, CDR2 SVGAGI (reference sequence). The CDR3 reads CASSYTPGGAYGYTF. In DNA form, the CDR3 reads TGTGCCAGCAGTTACACGCCGGGAGGGGCCTATGGCTACACCTTC.

The genes are TRBV19 and TRBJ2-5; possibly TRBD1 or TRBD2 for D (5 bases each). The CDR3 loop spans 14 amino acids. V dropped 7 bases and J dropped 8 bases, with 20 bases sitting between them. The germline gives CDR1 LNHDA, CDR2 SQIVND (reference sequence). Here the CDR3 reads CASKRDQTWGTQYF. CDR3 coding DNA: TGTGCCAGTAAAAGGGACCAGACTTGGGGAACCCAGTACTTC.

The chain couples TRBV7-6 to TRBJ2-7; TRBD2 aligns across 11 bases. CDR1 and CDR2 (germline): SGHVS, FNYEAQ. The CDR3 contains 16 residues. J gave up 7 bases and V 0 bases, and 8 bases lay outside the gene matches. The CDR3 DNA is TGTGCCAGCAGCTTAGCCGTAGCGGGAGGGCCTGGGGAGCAGTACTTC. The encoded protein is CASSLAVAGGPGEQYF.

The chain employs TRBV6-1 and TRBJ2-6, with D possibly TRBD2 on 5 matching bases. Trimming stripped 6 bases from V and 0 bases from J, with 9 bases between. The CDR3 consists of 15 residues. Germline lookup yields CDR1 MNHNS and CDR2 SASEGT. The CDR3 loop is CASRGDNSGANVLTF. The CDR3 coding sequence is TGTGCCAGCAGGGGAGACAACTCTGGGGCCAACGTCCTGACTTTC.